This TCR beta chain was identified in a study of low-dose radiotherapy and immunotherapy resistance in tumors. Study-level background: Daily intake of oral aspirin 300 mg by patients lasted four cycles and began on cycle 1 day 1.

In its sample, this clonotype was seen a few times. Priming of first-strand cDNA relied on TRAV- and TRBV-specific primers (covering alpha and beta chains). TCR amplification ran about 20 PCR cycles using constant-region and V-primer adapter primers. mRNA isolates were amplified via in vitro transcription. Via MiXCR, TCRdb re-called the reads, giving one row per CDR3 protein. The repertoire consists of 9,500 to 15,000 distinct CDR3 sequences, with 76% occurring once and the leading ten covering about 3.5%. Inclusion covered patients whose advanced solid tumors lacked tumor-infiltrating lymphocytes. V lost 4 bases to trimming and J lost 3 bases; unmatched junction nucleotides: 13. This CDR3 is built from 19 residues.

The rearrangement joins TRBV23-1 to TRBJ2-6, with 9 bases that match TRBD1. TRBV23-1 belongs to the ORF category, with a function that is uncertain. The TCR comes from a human donor with advanced metastatic prostate, ovarian, gallbladder or colorectal cancer (not recorded which). This table probably holds off-target reads from a library built for another chain. The CDR3, as DNA: TGCGCCAGCAGTCCCCTCGAGACAGGGGGTTACTGTGGGGCCAACGTCCTGACTTTC. This codes for CASSPLETGGYCGANVLTF.